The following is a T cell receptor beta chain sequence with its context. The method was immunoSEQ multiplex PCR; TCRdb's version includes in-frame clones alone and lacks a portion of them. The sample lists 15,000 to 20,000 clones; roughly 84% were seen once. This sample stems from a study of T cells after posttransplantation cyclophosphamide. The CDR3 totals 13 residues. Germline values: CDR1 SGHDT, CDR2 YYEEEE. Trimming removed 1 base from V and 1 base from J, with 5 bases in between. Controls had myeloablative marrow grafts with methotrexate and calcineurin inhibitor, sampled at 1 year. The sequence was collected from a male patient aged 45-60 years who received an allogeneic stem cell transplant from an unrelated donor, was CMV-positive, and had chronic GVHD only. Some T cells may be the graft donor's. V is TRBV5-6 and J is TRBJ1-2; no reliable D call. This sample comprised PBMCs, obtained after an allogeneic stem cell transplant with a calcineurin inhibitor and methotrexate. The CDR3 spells CASSLILNYGYTF. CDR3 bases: TGTGCCAGCAGCTTGATACTTAACTATGGCTACACCTTC.